These 13 T cell receptor beta chains share one sample of origin, sequenced in a study of T cell changes during pregnancy in multiple sclerosis. Sequencing used immunoSEQ multiplex PCR; TCRdb keeps in-frame clones, though not all of them. The sample includes tens of thousands of clones, 85% to 90% of them seen just once. Sequenced here: CD8+ T cells from peripheral blood mononuclear cells, sampled before pregnancy. The receptors come from a female donor with multiple sclerosis, enrolled in a pregnancy study.

The chain combines TRBV28 with TRBJ1-1, with 11 bases lining up with TRBD1. This CDR3 has 15 amino acids. With V trimmed by 5 bases and J by 4 bases, 6 bases remained unmatched. Germline values: CDR1 MDHEN, CDR2 SYDVKM. For the CDR3, the DNA is TGTGCCAGCAGTCCGAATGGACAGGGGGCCACTGAAGCTTTCTTT. It codes for CASSPNGQGATEAFF. The full variable domain, its missing parts supplied by reference TRBV28 and TRBJ1-1, is DVKVTQSSRYLVKRTGEKVFLECVQDMDHENMFWYRQDPGLGLRLIYFSYDVKMKEKGDIPEGYSVSREKKERFSLILESASTNQTSMYLCASSPNGQGATEAFFGQGTRLTVV.

A single count supports this clone. The gene calls are TRBV27 and TRBJ2-7, with D unclear. This CDR3 comprises 14 residues. Trimming left V 3 bases short and J 2 bases short, with 11 bases between. CDR1 and CDR2 from the germline V gene are MNHEY and SMNVEV (reference sequence). CDR3 amino acids: CASSFVGATYEQYF. CDR3 bases: TGTGCCAGCAGTTTTGTTGGAGCGACCTACGAGCAGTACTTC.

The chain combines TRBV10-2 with TRBJ1-1, with D possibly matching TRBD1 (6 bases). The CDR3 is 10 residues long. Trimming took 6 bases from V and 9 from J, leaving 8 bases between them. The germline CDR1 and CDR2 sequences are WSHSY and SAAADI. The CDR3 reads CASRGDKAFF. DNA for the CDR3: TGCGCCAGCAGGGGGGACAAAGCTTTCTTT.

The chain couples TRBV6-4 to TRBJ1-5, with a weak D call TRBD1 (5 bases). Per germline, CDR1 MRHNA and CDR2 SNTAGT. V lost 0 bases to trimming and J lost 1 base, with 7 bases between them. The CDR3 length is 15 residues. In DNA, the CDR3 is TGTGCCAGCAGTGACTCTGGGGGGAGCAATCAGCCCCAGCATTTT. Translated, it gives CASSDSGGSNQPQHF.

The chain employs TRBV6-1 and TRBJ2-7; 8 positions match TRBD1. In germline, CDR1 is MNHNS, CDR2 SASEGT. This CDR3 is 13 amino acids long. The V segment lost 8 bases and the J segment 2 bases; nucleotides outside the gene matches: 5. The DNA for the CDR3 is TGTGCCAGCGAGACAGGGGAAGCCTACGAGCAGTACTTC. This translates into CASETGEAYEQYF.

The chain is built from TRBV13 and TRBJ1-4; 8 bases fit TRBD1. Germline CDR1 and CDR2: PRHDT and FYEKMQ (reference sequence). The CDR3 contains 14 residues. The J segment lost 13 bases and the V segment lost 0 bases, leaving 7 bases of the junction unmatched. CDR3 region: CASSLGQGAGGLFF. The CDR3 DNA reads as TGTGCCAGCAGCTTAGGGCAGGGGGCCGGGGGACTGTTTTTT.

This chain uses TRBV10-2 with TRBJ1-1; 7 positions agree with TRBD1. Germline V gene sequence: CDR1 WSHSY, CDR2 SAAADI. This CDR3 contains 15 residues. V trimming: 6 bases; J trimming: 3 bases; junction bases outside the gene matches: 10. The CDR3 sequence: CASSDSRGDYTEAFF. CDR3 coding DNA: TGCGCCAGCAGCGACTCCAGGGGGGATTACACTGAAGCTTTCTTT.

J is TRBJ2-7 and V is TRBV11-1; TRBD1 matches at 9 bases. The CDR3 has 12 residues. Germline values: CDR1 SGHAT, CDR2 FQDESV (reference sequence). V was clipped by 4 bases and J by 6 bases; unmatched bases: 1. The CDR3 reads CASSWDRAEQYF. The CDR3 bases are TGTGCCAGCAGCTGGGACAGGGCCGAGCAGTACTTC.

The chain links TRBV6-5 to TRBJ2-5; 7 bases are shared with TRBD2. Germline V lookup: CDR1 MNHEY, CDR2 SVGAGI. The V and J ends lost 0 bases and 4 bases, in that order; junction bases with no gene match: 8. This CDR3 is built from 16 residues. CDR3 sequence: CASSYSGLAAGETQYF. The CDR3 nucleotides read TGTGCCAGCAGTTACTCAGGGCTAGCGGCAGGAGAGACCCAGTACTTC.

The chain employs TRBV7-8 and TRBJ2-3, with 12 bases lining up with TRBD2. From germline, CDR1 is SGHVS and CDR2 FQNEAQ. V lost 0 bases and J lost 8; bases outside the gene matches: 12. The CDR3 has 18 residues. The CDR3, as DNA: TGTGCCAGCAGCTTAGCGCTGGTGCTAGCGGGGGGGCCGGGTACGCAGTATTTT. Translated, it gives CASSLALVLAGGPGTQYF.

The rearrangement uses TRBV9 and TRBJ1-2; TRBD1 matches 9 bases. CDR1 is SGDLS and CDR2 is YYNGEE in the germline V gene. The CDR3 extends over 14 amino acids. V dropped 5 bases and J dropped 8; count of bases not matched to a gene: 10. In DNA, the CDR3 is TGTGCCAGCAGTTTTACAGGGGGCGCGGGGGGCTACACCTTC. It codes for CASSFTGGAGGYTF.

This clone was observed a single time. The rearrangement uses TRBV9 and TRBJ2-3; 7 bases line up with TRBD2. Germline assignment: CDR1 SGDLS and CDR2 YYNGEE. V lost 5 bases and J lost 4; bases outside the gene matches: 4. The CDR3 spans 13 residues. CDR3 sequence (DNA): TGTGCCAGCAGAGCCCTAGCGGCAGATACGCAGTATTTT. This encodes CASRALAADTQYF.

This clone was seen only once. This chain links TRBV27 with TRBJ1-2; D may be TRBD1 (5 bases). V was cut by 4 bases and J by 3 bases, with 18 bases left in between. CDR1 is MNHEY, CDR2 SMNVEV, per germline (reference sequence). The CDR3 is 16 amino acids. The CDR3 reads CASSSGLLKAHYGYTF. The CDR3 DNA reads TGTGCCAGCAGTTCAGGGTTACTTAAGGCCCACTATGGCTACACCTTC.